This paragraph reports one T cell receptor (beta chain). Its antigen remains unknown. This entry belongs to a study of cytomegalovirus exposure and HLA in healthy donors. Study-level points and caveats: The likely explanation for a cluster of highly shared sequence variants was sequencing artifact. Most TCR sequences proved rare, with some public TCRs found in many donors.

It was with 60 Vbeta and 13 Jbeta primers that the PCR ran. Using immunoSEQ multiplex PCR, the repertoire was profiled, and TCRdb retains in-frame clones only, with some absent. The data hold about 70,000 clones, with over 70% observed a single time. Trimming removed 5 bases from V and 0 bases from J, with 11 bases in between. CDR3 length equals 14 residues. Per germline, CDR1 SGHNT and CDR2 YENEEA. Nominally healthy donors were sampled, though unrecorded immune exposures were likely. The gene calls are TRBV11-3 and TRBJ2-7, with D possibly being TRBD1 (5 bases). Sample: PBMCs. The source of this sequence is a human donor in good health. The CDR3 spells CASSPTRGSYEQYF. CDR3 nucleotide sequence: TGTGCCAGCAGCCCCACAAGGGGCTCCTACGAGCAGTACTTC.